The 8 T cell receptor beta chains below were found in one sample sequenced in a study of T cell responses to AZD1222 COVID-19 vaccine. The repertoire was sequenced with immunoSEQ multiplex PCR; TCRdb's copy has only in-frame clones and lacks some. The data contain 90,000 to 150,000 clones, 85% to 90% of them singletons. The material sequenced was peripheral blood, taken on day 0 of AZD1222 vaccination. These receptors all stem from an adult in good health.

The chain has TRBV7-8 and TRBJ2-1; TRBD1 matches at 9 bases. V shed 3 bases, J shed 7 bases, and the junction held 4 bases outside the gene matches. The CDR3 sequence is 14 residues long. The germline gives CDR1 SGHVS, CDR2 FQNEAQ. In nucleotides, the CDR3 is TGTGCCAGCAGCTTTACAGGGGGCATAAATGAGCAGTTCTTC. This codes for CASSFTGGINEQFF.

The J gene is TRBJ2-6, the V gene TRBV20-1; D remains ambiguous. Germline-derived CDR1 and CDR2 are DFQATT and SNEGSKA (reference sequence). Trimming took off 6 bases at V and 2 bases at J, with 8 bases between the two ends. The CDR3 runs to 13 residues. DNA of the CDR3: TGCAGTGCGAGTCCCGCTGGGGCCAACGTCCTGACTTTC. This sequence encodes CSASPAGANVLTF.

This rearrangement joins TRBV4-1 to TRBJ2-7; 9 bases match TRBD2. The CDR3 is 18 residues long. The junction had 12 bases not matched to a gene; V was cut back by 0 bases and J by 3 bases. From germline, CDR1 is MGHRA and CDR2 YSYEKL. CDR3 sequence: CASSQDPLAGVSVYEQYF. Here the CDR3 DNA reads TGCGCCAGCAGCCAAGACCCATTAGCGGGAGTTTCAGTCTACGAGCAGTACTTC.

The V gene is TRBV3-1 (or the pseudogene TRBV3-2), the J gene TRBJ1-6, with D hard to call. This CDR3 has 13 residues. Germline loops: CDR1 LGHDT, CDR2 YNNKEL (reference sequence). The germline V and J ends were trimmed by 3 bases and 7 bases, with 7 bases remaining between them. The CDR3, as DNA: TGTGCCAGCAGCCAGAGCTTAAATTCACCCCTCCACTTT. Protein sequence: CASSQSLNSPLHF.

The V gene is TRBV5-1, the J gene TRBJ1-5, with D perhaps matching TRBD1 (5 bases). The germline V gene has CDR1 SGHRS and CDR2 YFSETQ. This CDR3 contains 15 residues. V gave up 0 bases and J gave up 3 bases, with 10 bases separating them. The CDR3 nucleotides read TGCGCCAGCAGCTTGGGCGGACAACACAATCAGCCCCAGCATTTT. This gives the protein CASSLGGQHNQPQHF.

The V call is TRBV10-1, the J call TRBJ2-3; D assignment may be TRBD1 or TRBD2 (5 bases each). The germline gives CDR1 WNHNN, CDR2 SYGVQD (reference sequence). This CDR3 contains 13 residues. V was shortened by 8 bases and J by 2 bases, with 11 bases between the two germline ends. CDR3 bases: TGCGCCAGCCGACGGGGACCCACAGATACGCAGTATTTT. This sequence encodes CASRRGPTDTQYF.

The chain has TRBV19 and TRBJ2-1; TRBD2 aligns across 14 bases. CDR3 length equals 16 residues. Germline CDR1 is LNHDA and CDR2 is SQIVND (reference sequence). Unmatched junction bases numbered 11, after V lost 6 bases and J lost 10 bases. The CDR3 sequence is CASSLPGLAGVEEQFF. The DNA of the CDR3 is TGTGCCAGTAGCCTACCGGGACTAGCGGGAGTGGAGGAGCAGTTCTTC.

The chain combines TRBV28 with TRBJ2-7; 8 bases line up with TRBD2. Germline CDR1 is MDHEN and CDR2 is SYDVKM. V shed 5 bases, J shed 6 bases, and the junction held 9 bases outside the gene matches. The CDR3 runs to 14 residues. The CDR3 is CASSPLGGGIEQYF. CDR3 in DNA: TGTGCCAGCAGTCCCCTCGGGGGGGGAATCGAGCAGTACTTC.